Given below is one T cell receptor (beta chain) in context. Sequenced by immunoSEQ multiplex PCR; TCRdb stores in-frame clones only, minus some. The data contain about 49,000 clones, nearly 90% of them singletons. These data originate in a study of T cell changes during pregnancy in multiple sclerosis. Germline lookup yields CDR1 LNHDA and CDR2 SQIVND (reference sequence). V lost 10 bases, J lost 11 bases, and 14 bases lay in between. The CDR3 spans 11 residues. The chain carries TRBV19 and TRBJ2-2; the D is unclear. The sample in question was peripheral blood, obtained after pregnancy. The receptor was isolated from a female donor in good health, enrolled as a control in a pregnancy study. The CDR3 bases are TGTGCCATAAGTAACTCGGTAGAGCTGTTTTTT. Its translation is CAISNSVELFF. The full variable domain, its missing parts supplied by reference TRBV19 and TRBJ2-2, is DGGITQSPKYLFRKEGQNVTLSCEQNLNHDAMYWYRQDPGQGLRLIYYSQIVNDFQKGDIAEGYSVSREKKESFPLTVTSAQKNPTAFYLCAISNSVELFFGEGSRLTVL.